These T cell receptor beta chains were read from a single sample in a study of T cell responses to AZD1222 COVID-19 vaccine. Clones were sequenced by immunoSEQ multiplex PCR, and TCRdb holds only the in-frame ones, with some missing. The table records 140,000 to 150,000 clones, roughly 89% of them present only once. Specimen: peripheral blood, collected 28 days after the second dose of the MenACWY control vaccine. Source of these receptors: an adult who received the MenACWY meningococcal vaccine as a control. Each CDR3 is given with its conserved first and last residue. Each record gives: clone size, V gene, D gene, J gene, CDR3 DNA, CDR3 protein. A D gene is named only where the DNA matches it firmly. Some rows have no size entry. The others give once, few or many, or a class for an expanded clone.

>once|TRBV2|.|TRBJ1-5
TGTGCCAGCGGGCCCGGTCGGGATCAGCCCCAGCATTTT
CASGPGRDQPQHF
>.|TRBV6-2/TRBV6-3|.|TRBJ2-5
TGTGCCAGCAGTTACAACAACCCGTATGCCGAACTAGAGACCCAGTACTTC
CASSYNNPYAELETQYF
>.|TRBV5-4|TRBD2|TRBJ2-2
TGTGCCAGCAGCTTGGGACTAGCGGAGGACAGGGAGCTGTTTTTT
CASSLGLAEDRELFF
>.|TRBV18|.|TRBJ2-7
TGTGCCAGCTCAGGACGGGCGGAGGGGGGCTACGAGCAGTACTTC
CASSGRAEGGYEQYF
>.|TRBV18|.|TRBJ2-5
TGTGCCAGCTCACCAGCGACAGTACAAGAGACCCAGTACTTC
CASSPATVQETQYF
>.|TRBV27|TRBD1|TRBJ1-4
TGTGCCAGCAGTCAAGGGGGCGGACAGGGTTACGCTAATGAAAAACTGTTTTTT
CASSQGGGQGYANEKLFF
>.|TRBV5-1|TRBD2|TRBJ2-1
TGCGCCAGCAGCTTGGCGGGAGGGGGCAATGAGCAGTTCTTC
CASSLAGGGNEQFF
>once|TRBV6-5|.|TRBJ1-6
TGTGCCAGCAGCCCACGACAGCCAGATGGGTCACCCCTCCACTTT
CASSPRQPDGSPLHF
>few|TRBV11-2|.|TRBJ2-1
TGTGCCAGCAGCTTAGCCAGCGGCAACCCCTACAATGAGCAGTTCTTC
CASSLASGNPYNEQFF
>.|TRBV28|.|TRBJ1-1
TGTGCCAGCAGACGGACAAGAAACACTGAAGCTTTCTTT
CASRRTRNTEAFF
>.|TRBV27|.|TRBJ1-5
TGTGCCAGCAGTTTGCGGGGAGGTCCCTATAGCAATCAGCCCCAGCATTTT
CASSLRGGPYSNQPQHF
>.|TRBV5-1|.|TRBJ2-3
TGCGCCAGCAGATTTGAGGCCTACACAGATACGCAGTATTTT
CASRFEAYTDTQYF
>.|TRBV4-1|.|TRBJ2-3
TGCGCCAGCAGCCAAGAAGGGGGAAGCACAGATACGCAGTATTTT
CASSQEGGSTDTQYF
>few|TRBV6-5|TRBD1|TRBJ2-7
TGTGCCAGCGAATATACAGGGGGCCCCTACGAGCAGTACTTC
CASEYTGGPYEQYF
>.|TRBV2|.|TRBJ2-1
TGTGCCAGCAGTGACGGGAGCGGTTACAATGAGCAGTTCTTC
CASSDGSGYNEQFF
>.|TRBV3-1/TRBV3-2|TRBD1|TRBJ2-7
TGTGCCAGCAGCCAAGCGGCAGGGGGCCCCTACGAGCAGTACTTC
CASSQAAGGPYEQYF
>.|TRBV5-4|.|TRBJ1-1
TGTGCCAGCAGTGCCGACAGGTTCAACACTGAAGCTTTCTTT
CASSADRFNTEAFF
>.|TRBV7-3|.|TRBJ1-5
TGTGCCAGCAGCGAGGCGTGGAATCAGCCCCAGCATTTT
CASSEAWNQPQHF
>.|TRBV5-6|.|TRBJ2-1
TGTGCCAGCAGCCGGAGCGATGAGCAGTTCTTC
CASSRSDEQFF
>.|TRBV11-2|TRBD1|TRBJ1-3
TGTGCCAGCAGCTCCGACAGGGGCCCGGAAAACACCATATATTTT
CASSSDRGPENTIYF
>.|TRBV10-3|TRBD1|TRBJ1-1
TGTGCCATCAGTGGCGGCAGGGGGCTCGGCACTGAAGCTTTCTTT
CAISGGRGLGTEAFF
>.|TRBV19|.|TRBJ1-5
TGTGCCAGTAGAAGGCTGGGGGCGGGAACCGGCAATCAGCCCCAGCATTTT
CASRRLGAGTGNQPQHF
>.|TRBV16|.|TRBJ2-3
TGTGCCAGCAGCCAATCTGGATCCACAGATACGCAGTATTTT
CASSQSGSTDTQYF
>.|TRBV18|.|TRBJ2-5
TGTGCCAGCTCATCCTTAGCGTCCCAAGAGACCCAGTACTTC
CASSSLASQETQYF
>.|TRBV5-4|TRBD2|TRBJ2-3
TGTGCCAGCAGCTTGGCGGGACTAGCGGGTGTCGGCACAGATACGCAGTATTTT
CASSLAGLAGVGTDTQYF
>.|TRBV18|TRBD1|TRBJ1-5
TGTGCCAGCTCGGGACAGGGAGAGGGACAGCCCCAGCATTTT
CASSGQGEGQPQHF
>.|TRBV7-2|.|TRBJ2-2
TGTGCCAGCAGCTTATTTCAAGGGAACACCGGGGAGCTGTTTTTT
CASSLFQGNTGELFF
>once|TRBV7-9|.|TRBJ2-2
TGTGCCAGCAGCTTTAAAGAGCGCACCGGGGAGCTGTTTTTT
CASSFKERTGELFF
>few|TRBV11-2|.|TRBJ2-5
TGTGCCAGCAGCTTATTGGGCCGGGCCCGAGGGCCAGAGACCCAGTACTTC
CASSLLGRARGPETQYF
>.|TRBV15|TRBD1|TRBJ2-7
TGTGCCACCAGCAGCCCCTCAAGGCAGGGGGCCTACGAGCAGTACTTC
CATSSPSRQGAYEQYF
>once|TRBV5-1|.|TRBJ2-1
TGCGCCAGCAGCTTGGTCCGGGATAATGAGCAGTTCTTC
CASSLVRDNEQFF
>.|TRBV7-7|.|TRBJ2-5
TGTGCCAGCAGCCCCTCTCGGCGGGAGACCCAGTACTTC
CASSPSRRETQYF
>.|TRBV28|.|TRBJ1-2
TGTGCCAGCAGCTCCGATGGTTGGGGGGTAAACGGCTACACCTTC
CASSSDGWGVNGYTF
>.|TRBV9|.|TRBJ2-3
TGTGCCAGCAGCCAGTTGGGGGGAAGCACAGATACGCAGTATTTT
CASSQLGGSTDTQYF
>.|TRBV27|TRBD2|TRBJ2-3
TGTGCCAGCAGTCCTCCAGGACTAGCGGGAACGGAACCTAGCACAGATACGCAGTATTTT
CASSPPGLAGTEPSTDTQYF
>.|TRBV19|.|TRBJ2-1
TGTGCCAGTAGCCTCGGGATCCAGAAACGATCCTACAATGAGCAGTTCTTC
CASSLGIQKRSYNEQFF
>.|TRBV3-1/TRBV3-2|TRBD2|TRBJ2-7
TGTGCCAGCAGCCAAGATGGGGTTAGCGGGTCCTACGAGCAGTACTTC
CASSQDGVSGSYEQYF
>.|TRBV6-6|TRBD2|TRBJ2-1
TGTGCCAGCAGCAGTAGCGGGGGGGCGTACAATGAGCAGTTCTTC
CASSSSGGAYNEQFF
>.|TRBV11-3|.|TRBJ2-2
TGTGCCAGCAGCCCTCAGGACACCGGGGAGCTGTTTTTT
CASSPQDTGELFF
>.|TRBV7-2|TRBD2|TRBJ2-3
TGTGCCAGCAGCTTAGATAGTGGACTAGCGGGGGGGACGCAGTATTTT
CASSLDSGLAGGTQYF
>once|TRBV7-3|.|TRBJ2-5
TGTGCCAGCAGCTTAAACAGTCAAGAGACCCAGTACTTC
CASSLNSQETQYF